Presented here are 32 T cell receptor beta chains from one specimen sequenced in a study of vaccination and CD4 T cells after COVID-19. Sequenced with the Oncomine TCR Beta short-read assay was DNA taken from cultured CD4+ T cells. TCRdb called the PCR reads again in MiXCR, with one record for every CDR3 protein. This table holds fewer than 20,000 distinct CDR3 sequences, around 48% found once. Treatment described: roughly 11-day PBMC culture with coronavirus spike peptide pools or control peptides (ViraFEST assay). Their antigens are not known. The specimen sequenced was CD4+ T cells from blood, cultured in vitro. These receptor sequences come from a human donor who had recovered from COVID-19.

This sequence joins TRBV25-1 and TRBJ1-5; TRBD1 is a possible D gene (5 bases). This CDR3 contains 15 residues. Germline V gene sequence: CDR1 MGHDK, CDR2 SYGVNS. Trimming took 2 bases from V and 3 from J, leaving 11 bases between them. This chain's CDR3 is CASSEGRALNQPQHF. The CDR3 DNA reads TGTGCCAGCAGTGAAGGCAGGGCACTCAATCAGCCCCAGCATTTT.

The chain recombines TRBV20-1 with TRBJ1-2, with D tentatively TRBD1 (6 bases). From germline, CDR1 is DFQATT and CDR2 SNEGSKA (reference sequence). V was cut by 4 bases and J by 5 bases, with 11 bases left in between. The CDR3 has 12 residues. The CDR3 DNA reads TGCAGTGCTACCCCAGGGGATTATGGCTACACCTTC. Its translation: CSATPGDYGYTF.

On this clonotype itself: One junction end does not reproduce the germline sequence, and a read error may be involved. V usage is TRBV7-2 and J usage is TRBJ2-7; no firm D call. The CDR3 is 13 amino acids. Germline V CDR1 and CDR2: SGHTA, FQGNSA. The CDR3 sequence: CASSLGPRDERYF. The DNA of the CDR3 is TGTGCCAGCAGCCTCGGACCACGCGACGAGCGGTACTTC.

V gene TRBV6-2 or TRBV6-3 combines with J gene TRBJ2-1; 10 nucleotides match TRBD2. V gave up 6 bases and J gave up 7 bases; unmatched junction bases: 6. CDR1 is MNHEY and CDR2 is SVGEGT in the germline V gene. CDR3 size: 14 residues. Here the CDR3 DNA reads TGTGCCAGCAGCCGGGGACTAGCGCTAAATGAGCAGTTCTTC. Translating it yields CASSRGLALNEQFF.

The chain uses TRBV11-3 and TRBJ2-7; 7 bases fit TRBD2. The V and J ends lost 5 bases and 2 bases, in that order; junction bases with no gene match: 6. The CDR3 is 14 amino acids. CDR1 and CDR2 from the germline V gene are SGHNT and YENEEA. This chain's CDR3 is CASSRLASAYEQYF. CDR3 in DNA: TGTGCCAGCAGCCGACTAGCTTCAGCCTACGAGCAGTACTTC.

V gene TRBV6-1 combines with J gene TRBJ2-7; either TRBD1 or TRBD2 may supply D (5 bases each). Trimming took 6 bases from V and 6 from J, leaving 18 bases between them. The CDR3 totals 14 residues. Germline loops: CDR1 MNHNS, CDR2 SASEGT. In DNA, the CDR3 is TGTGCCAGCAGCACGACGGGACGCCCCTCCGAGCAGTACTTC. As protein: CASSTTGRPSEQYF.

This rearrangement joins TRBV11-3 to TRBJ1-1; 7 bases fit TRBD1. V was pared by 5 bases and J by 1 base, with 4 bases of the junction left unmatched. Per the germline V gene, CDR1 is SGHNT and CDR2 is YENEEA. The CDR3 covers 14 residues. The CDR3 DNA is TGTGCCAGCAGCACCCGGACAGGGAACACTGAAGCTTTCTTT. Its protein is CASSTRTGNTEAFF.

This clonotype has more than one count but fewer than ten. This chain links TRBV20-1 with TRBJ1-1; TRBD1 is a possible D gene (6 bases). V was pared by 6 bases and J by 7 bases, with 21 bases between. Looked up from germline, CDR1 is DFQATT and CDR2 is SNEGSKA (reference sequence). This CDR3 contains 14 residues. CDR3 coding DNA: TGCAGTGCCACCCCCACAGGGTACGGATATGAAGCTTTCTTT. Its protein product is CSATPTGYGYEAFF.

This chain uses TRBV6-1 with TRBJ2-7, with TRBD1 matching 9 bases. Trimming took 7 bases from V and 6 from J; bases not matched to a gene: 7. The CDR3 runs to 13 residues. Per the germline V gene, CDR1 is MNHNS and CDR2 is SASEGT. CDR3 region: CASTKTGGLEQYF. The CDR3 DNA sequence: TGTGCCAGCACTAAGACAGGGGGGCTCGAGCAGTACTTC.

This sequence joins TRBV5-1 and TRBJ1-5; D perhaps matches TRBD1 (6 bases). Trimming removed 6 bases from V and 3 bases from J, with 10 bases in between. Germline V gene sequence: CDR1 SGHRS, CDR2 YFSETQ. This CDR3 contains 13 residues. DNA for the CDR3: TGCGCCAGCATACAGGGATACAATCAGCCCCAGCATTTT. Protein product: CASIQGYNQPQHF.

CDR3 in amino acids: CASSEEWTPGAEQFF. The CDR3, as DNA: TGTGCCAGCAGTGAAGAATGGACACCTGGGGCTGAGCAGTTCTTC. The chain employs TRBV2 and TRBJ2-1; D possibly corresponds to TRBD1 (5 bases). CDR3 length equals 15 residues. The V end lost 1 base, the J end lost 9 bases, and 16 bases lay between the germline ends. Per germline, CDR1 SNHLY and CDR2 FYNNEI. Full variable domain (remainder filled in from reference TRBV2 and TRBJ2-1): EPEVTQTPSHQVTQMGQEVILRCVPISNHLYFYWYRQILGQKVEFLVSFYNNEISEKSEIFDDQFSVERPDGSNFTLKIRSTKLEDSAMYFCASSEEWTPGAEQFFGPGTRLTVL.

This chain connects TRBV19 to TRBJ2-2; no reliable D call. Trimming pared 3 bases from V and 8 bases from J, leaving 10 bases between. CDR1 and CDR2 from the germline V gene are LNHDA and SQIVND (reference sequence). The length of the CDR3 is 13 residues. CDR3 residues: CASSMNSRGELFF. DNA of the CDR3: TGTGCCAGTAGTATGAACAGCAGAGGGGAGCTGTTTTTT.

This clonotype was counted a few times. CDR3 region: CAISVRGDYNEQFF. CDR3 nucleotides: TGTGCCATCAGTGTGCGGGGGGATTACAATGAGCAGTTCTTC. This chain links TRBV10-3 with TRBJ2-1, with 8 bases that match TRBD2. The V gene end was trimmed by 4 bases and the J gene end by 4 bases; junction bases not matched to a gene: 3. CDR1 is ENHRY, CDR2 SYGVKD, per germline. The CDR3 covers 14 residues.

This clonotype was detected only a few times. The chain joins TRBV20-1 to TRBJ1-5; D is possibly TRBD1 (5 bases). The CDR3 covers 15 residues. Looked up from germline, CDR1 is DFQATT and CDR2 is SNEGSKA (reference sequence). The ends were cut back, 3 bases at V and 7 bases at J, with 19 bases in the middle. This CDR3 reads CSASIGIGGGQPQHF. Written as DNA, the CDR3 is TGCAGTGCTAGTATAGGGATCGGGGGAGGGCAGCCCCAGCATTTT.

This chain links TRBV9 with TRBJ2-1; D is undetermined. With 0 bases removed from V and 4 bases from J, the gap between germline ends came to 11 bases. Germline values: CDR1 SGDLS, CDR2 YYNGEE. The CDR3 is made up of 15 amino acids. DNA of the CDR3: TGTGCCAGCAGCGTAGAAGGGCAGTATTACAATGAGCAGTTCTTC. Translated: CASSVEGQYYNEQFF.

Only a few counts were recorded for this clonotype. The chain couples TRBV7-3 to TRBJ1-1; unclear D gene. The CDR3 is 13 residues long. V was cut by 1 base and J by 4 bases, with 7 bases left in between. The germline V gene encodes CDR1 SGHTA and CDR2 FQGTGA. The CDR3 nucleotides read TGTGCCAGCAGCTTAAGAGGGTTCACTGAAGCTTTCTTT. This sequence encodes CASSLRGFTEAFF. The full variable domain, with the rest looked up from reference TRBV7-3 and TRBJ1-1, is GAGVSQTPSNKVTEKGKYVELRCDPISGHTALYWYRQSLGQGPEFLIYFQGTGAADDSGLPNDRFFAVRPEGSVSTLKIQRTERGDSAVYLCASSLRGFTEAFFGQGTRLTVV.

This clonotype was observed a handful of times. V is TRBV28 and J is TRBJ2-5; a weak D match, TRBD2 (6 bases). Germline assignment: CDR1 MDHEN and CDR2 SYDVKM. Trimming shortened V by 3 bases and J by 5 bases, and 13 bases separated the two germline ends. The CDR3 spans 14 residues. The CDR3 DNA sequence: TGTGCCAGCAGTTTGTACCGGGGGAGGGAGACCCAGTACTTC. Translated, it gives CASSLYRGRETQYF.

The DNA for the CDR3 is TGTGCCAGTAGTATTCAGGGGGGTCAGCCCCAGCATTTT. It is translated as CASSIQGGQPQHF. This sequence joins TRBV19 and TRBJ1-5, with 7 positions matching TRBD1. The V segment lost 3 bases and the J segment 6 bases; nucleotides outside the gene matches: 2. The CDR3 consists of 13 residues. Germline values: CDR1 LNHDA, CDR2 SQIVND (reference sequence).

J is TRBJ2-5 and V is TRBV7-2, with D possibly matching TRBD2 (6 bases). The ends were cut back, 5 bases at V and 1 base at J, with 11 bases in the middle. Germline lookup yields CDR1 SGHTA and CDR2 FQGNSA. This CDR3 is 14 amino acids long. The CDR3 region has the DNA TGTGCCAGCAGCCGGACGGGGGTCCAAGAGACCCAGTACTTC. Its protein product is CASSRTGVQETQYF.

This clonotype was counted a few times. The chain combines TRBV20-1 with TRBJ1-2; no clear D. Germline-derived CDR1 and CDR2 are DFQATT and SNEGSKA (reference sequence). V dropped 0 bases and J dropped 1 base, with 15 bases sitting between them. The CDR3 loop spans 16 amino acids. CDR3 bases: TGCAGTGCTAGAGATTCTATGGACGGCGTTAACTATGGCTACACCTTC. Residues: CSARDSMDGVNYGYTF.

The J gene is TRBJ2-7, the V gene TRBV11-3; a weak D match, TRBD1 (6 bases). CDR3 length: 13 residues. Germline loops: CDR1 SGHNT, CDR2 YENEEA. V was cut by 5 bases and J by 6 bases, with 14 bases left in between. The CDR3 bases are TGTGCCAGCAGCCATAACAGGGTGGGCGAGCAGTACTTC. Translated: CASSHNRVGEQYF.

This clonotype was picked up a small number of times. This chain uses TRBV19 with TRBJ2-2; D remains ambiguous. This CDR3 is built from 16 residues. V lost 5 bases to trimming and J lost 0 bases, with 13 bases between them. Looked up from germline, CDR1 is LNHDA and CDR2 is SQIVND (reference sequence). The CDR3 nucleotides read TGTGCCAGTAGTGCCTATAGGACGGCGAACACCGGGGAGCTGTTTTTT. Its protein product is CASSAYRTANTGELFF.

The rearrangement joins TRBV5-5 to TRBJ2-3, with D unresolved. Germline CDR1 is SGHKS and CDR2 is YYEKEE (reference sequence). Trimming removed 0 bases at V and 3 bases at J, with 8 bases between. The CDR3 sequence is 14 residues long. CDR3 sequence reads: CASSLGDTTDTQYF. The CDR3 bases are TGTGCCAGCAGCTTGGGTGACACAACAGATACGCAGTATTTT.

This clonotype was counted a few times. V is TRBV12-3 or TRBV12-4 and J is TRBJ1-5; 8 nucleotides align to TRBD1. The J segment lost 6 bases and the V segment lost 6 bases, leaving 7 bases of the junction unmatched. This CDR3 contains 14 residues. CDR3 nucleotide sequence: TGTGCCAGCAGCTCAGGGGGCTGGGTTCAGCCCCAGCATTTT. Protein sequence: CASSSGGWVQPQHF.

J is TRBJ2-1 and V is TRBV6-1; the D gene is possibly TRBD2 (6 bases). The CDR3 spans 13 residues. Germline V lookup: CDR1 MNHNS, CDR2 SASEGT. Between the trimmed V and J ends, which lost 10 bases and 7 bases, there was a span of 17 bases. CDR3 nucleotides: TGTGCCACCACCGCGGGACTTTCAAATGAGCAGTTCTTC. Encoded protein: CATTAGLSNEQFF.

This sequence joins TRBV27 and TRBJ2-7; D unclear. Trimming left V 6 bases short and J 1 base short, with 28 bases between. Germline CDR1 reads MNHEY; CDR2 reads SMNVEV (reference sequence). The CDR3 contains 19 residues. Written as DNA, the CDR3 is TGTGCCAGCAGGAAGGTACCTTTTGTGGACCTTAGCACGTCCTACGAGCAGTACTTC. Amino acid sequence: CASRKVPFVDLSTSYEQYF.

This clonotype was seen more than once but under ten times. The CDR3 sequence: CARGTDGGSSPLHF. CDR3 DNA sequence: TGTGCCAGAGGGACAGACGGAGGGAGTTCACCCCTCCACTTT. The rearrangement links TRBV5-4 to TRBJ1-6; 7 positions match TRBD1. The length of the CDR3 is 14 residues. The V segment lost 8 bases and the J segment 9 bases; nucleotides outside the gene matches: 11. Germline assignment: CDR1 SGHNT and CDR2 YYREEE (reference sequence).

The rearrangement links TRBV19 to TRBJ1-2; D is perhaps TRBD1 (6 bases). The CDR3 covers 13 residues. Trimming pared 3 bases from V and 4 bases from J, leaving 9 bases between. Germline loops: CDR1 LNHDA, CDR2 SQIVND (reference sequence). CDR3 sequence: CASSIQGPYGYTF. The CDR3 DNA is TGTGCCAGTAGTATCCAGGGGCCCTATGGCTACACCTTC.

The CDR3 region has the DNA TGTGCCAGTAGGGCCTCCCTGATTAGCAATCAGCCCCAGCATTTT. It specifies CASRASLISNQPQHF. The V call is TRBV19, the J call TRBJ1-5; D is uncertain. With 6 bases removed from V and 0 bases from J, the gap between germline ends came to 12 bases. The CDR3 has 15 amino acids. Germline loops: CDR1 LNHDA, CDR2 SQIVND (reference sequence).

The chain recombines TRBV7-9 with TRBJ2-5, with 9 nucleotides matching TRBD1. The CDR3 covers 16 residues. J was trimmed by 2 bases and V by 5 bases; bases with no gene match: 9. Germline values: CDR1 SEHNR, CDR2 FQNEAQ (reference sequence). The CDR3 nucleotides read TGTGCCAGCAGCCGAAACCCGGGACAGGGTCAAGAGACCCAGTACTTC. It yields the protein CASSRNPGQGQETQYF.

Comment on this clonotype: One end of the junction fails to match germline, which may point to a read error. The chain uses TRBV24-1 and TRBJ1-5; tentatively, D is TRBD1 (5 bases). Germline loops: CDR1 KGHDR, CDR2 SFDVKD. This CDR3 contains 11 residues. The DNA of the CDR3 is TGTGCCCCCAGGGACGATCAGCCCCAGCATTTT. Residues: CAPRDDQPQHF.

The rearrangement joins TRBV11-3 to TRBJ2-7, with 8 bases lining up with TRBD1. The CDR3 totals 14 residues. Per germline, CDR1 SGHNT and CDR2 YENEEA. V lost 2 bases and J lost 4; bases outside the gene matches: 4. This CDR3 is CASSLSGGWYEQYF. The DNA for the CDR3 is TGTGCCAGCAGCTTATCAGGGGGCTGGTACGAGCAGTACTTC.